Below, 13 T cell receptor beta chains from the same sample are listed, as sequenced in a study of T cells in women clearing cervical HPV infection. Clones were read by immunoSEQ multiplex PCR, and TCRdb kept only the in-frame ones, dropping some. The sample holds roughly 42,000 clones. The sequenced material came from blood buffy coat. The receptor source for this set is a woman aged 18 to 75 with a cervical HPV16 infection that either progressed to CIN3+ or cleared (not recorded which).

A note on this clone: From the germline J gene comes the end of the CDR3, since the read stops 3 residues before it. The chain employs TRBV5-1 and TRBJ2-1; 7 bases are a match to TRBD2. Germline CDR1 reads SGHRS; CDR2 reads YFSETQ. V dropped 7 bases and J dropped 5; count of bases not matched to a gene: 6. CDR3 length: 13 amino acids. CDR3 protein: CASQPGGNNEQFF. Partial CDR3 DNA: TGCGCCAGCCAGCCCGGGGGGAACAATGAG.

To note about this clone: The CDR3 end lies 3 residues beyond the end of the read and is filled in from the germline J gene. The V gene is TRBV7-2, the J gene TRBJ1-1; D is perhaps TRBD1 (6 bases). This CDR3 spans 14 amino acids. Germline values: CDR1 SGHTA, CDR2 FQGNSA. The CDR3 DNA, read in part, is TGTGCCAGCAGCTTAATGTCACGGACAGTAGAA. Translated: CASSLMSRTVE. The whole CDR3 region reads CASSLMSRTVEAFF.

Concerning this clone itself: The CDR3 end lies 3 residues beyond the end of the read and is filled in from the germline J gene. V and J are TRBV10-1 and TRBJ2-4, with D possibly called TRBD1 or TRBD2 (6 bases each). V was cut by 3 bases and J by 5 bases, with 11 bases left in between. CDR1 is WNHNN, CDR2 SYGVQD, per germline (reference sequence). The CDR3 length is 14 residues. CDR3: CASSDGGGENIQYF. CDR3 DNA, as far as it was read: TGCGCCAGCAGTGATGGAGGGGGTGAAAACATT.

In the case of this clone: The read finishes 3 residues shy of the CDR3 end, and the germline J gene is used to complete it. The chain recombines TRBV18 with TRBJ2-7; 8 positions agree with TRBD1. Germline V gives CDR1 KGHSH, CDR2 LQKENI. The CDR3 spans 14 residues. Germline trimming cut 5 bases from V and 3 bases from J; bases unmatched to any gene: 6. The CDR3 DNA, read in part, is TGTGCCAGCTCAGTGGGACAGGCGAACTACGAG. This translates into CASSVGQANYE. From start to end, the CDR3 is CASSVGQANYEQYF. The full variable domain, rest sourced from reference TRBV18 and TRBJ2-7, is NAGVMQNPRHLVRRRGQEARLRCSPMKGHSHVYWYRQLPEEGLKFMVYLQKENIIDESGMPKERFSAEFPKEGPSILRIQQVVRGDSAAYFCASSVGQANYEQYFGPGTRLTVT.

On this clone: The CDR3 is cut off 3 residues early in the read; its end comes from the germline J gene. This rearrangement joins TRBV2 to TRBJ2-3; D not resolved. This CDR3 spans 16 amino acids. Deletions cut 2 bases from V and 4 bases from J, with 16 bases between. CDR1 and CDR2 (germline): SNHLY, FYNNEI. CDR3 loop: CASSESLPDSADTQYF. CDR3 DNA, as far as it was read: TGTGCCAGCAGTGAAAGTTTGCCCGACTCAGCAGATACG.

Turning to this clone: The sequenced fragment ends 3 residues before the CDR3 boundary, so the rest is inferred from the germline J gene. The rearrangement joins TRBV20-1 to TRBJ1-2; possible D gene TRBD1, 6 bases. Germline CDR1 DFQATT, CDR2 SNEGSKA (reference sequence). Trimming removed 5 bases at V and 3 bases at J, with 16 bases between. This CDR3 region has 14 residues. The sequenced CDR3 bases are TGCAGTGCTCCTGGAGGGGGATCTTACTATGGC. It is translated as CSAPGGGSYYG. The full CDR3 protein is CSAPGGGSYYGYTF.

With respect to this clone: Read sequence stops 3 residues before the CDR3 end, and the germline J gene provides the missing end. The chain links TRBV2 to TRBJ1-5, with 11 bases lining up with TRBD1. The CDR3 is made up of 16 amino acids. Germline CDR1 and CDR2: SNHLY and FYNNEI. Germline trimming cut 6 bases from V and 5 bases from J; bases unmatched to any gene: 9. Here the CDR3 reads CASSPGQGGSYQPQHF. The sequenced CDR3 bases are TGTGCCAGCAGCCCGGGACAGGGGGGAAGCTATCAGCCC.

On this clone: Read data end 3 residues before the CDR3 end; the end is taken from the germline J gene. The chain carries TRBV19 and TRBJ2-7; 9 nucleotides agree with TRBD1. The CDR3 is made up of 12 amino acids. Germline CDR1 is LNHDA and CDR2 is SQIVND (reference sequence). The V gene end was trimmed by 5 bases and the J gene end by 6 bases; junction bases not matched to a gene: 2. This CDR3 reads CASSGQGSEQYF. CDR3 DNA, as far as it was read: TGTGCCAGTAGTGGACAGGGGAGCGAG.

About this clone itself: The observed sequence ends 3 residues before the CDR3 terminus, with the missing tail filled in from the germline J gene. V gene TRBV2 combines with J gene TRBJ2-1; 7 nucleotides agree with TRBD1. The V gene's germline CDR1 is SNHLY and CDR2 FYNNEI. Trimming cost V 4 bases and J 4 bases; bases outside gene matches: 7. The CDR3 length is 15 residues. The part of the CDR3 DNA that was read is TGTGCCAGCAGTGCCCCTACGGGACAGTACAATGAG. This encodes CASSAPTGQYNE. The CDR3 as a whole reads CASSAPTGQYNEQFF.

CDR3 amino acids: CASSQGAYQETQYF. CDR3 DNA, as far as it was read: TGTGCCAGCTCACAGGGGGCGTACCAAGAGACC. The chain links TRBV18 to TRBJ2-5, with 7 nucleotides matching TRBD1. The sequenced fragment ends 3 residues before the CDR3 boundary, so the rest is inferred from the germline J gene. CDR1 is KGHSH, CDR2 LQKENI, per germline. V lost 4 bases and J lost 0; bases outside the gene matches: 2. This CDR3 contains 14 residues.

Note on this clone: The missing CDR3 end, 3 residues past where the read stops, is filled in from the germline J gene. The rearrangement links TRBV29-1 to TRBJ1-2; TRBD1 matches at 8 bases. V gave up 5 bases and J gave up 2 bases; unmatched junction bases: 16. CDR1 is SQVTM and CDR2 is ANQGSEA in the germline V gene. This CDR3 has 17 residues. This CDR3 is CSVSSRDRGGQNYGYTF. The covered CDR3 bases are TGCAGCGTTTCCTCCCGTGACAGGGGCGGGCAAAACTATGGC. The full variable domain, with the rest looked up from reference TRBV29-1 and TRBJ1-2, is SAVISQKPSRDICQRGTSLTIQCQVDSQVTMMFWYRQQPGQSLTLIATANQGSEATYESGFVIDKFPISRPNLTFSTLTVSNMSPEDSSIYLCSVSSRDRGGQNYGYTFGSGTRLTVV.

To note about this clone: The read finishes 3 residues shy of the CDR3 end, and the germline J gene is used to complete it. The chain employs TRBV19 and TRBJ1-2; a possible D gene is TRBD1 (6 bases). V lost 4 bases and J lost 5, with 14 bases in between. Germline loops: CDR1 LNHDA, CDR2 SQIVND (reference sequence). The CDR3 extends over 14 amino acids. The CDR3 bases that were read are TGTGCCAGTAGTAAGGCCCCCAGGGGTTATGGC. Amino acids: CASSKAPRGYG. The full-length CDR3 reads as CASSKAPRGYGYTF.

The part of the CDR3 DNA that was read is TGTGCCAGCAGCGCCGGACAGGGGTCGGCAGAAAAA. Encoded protein: CASSAGQGSAEK. The whole CDR3 protein is CASSAGQGSAEKLFF. The V gene is TRBV7-8, the J gene TRBJ1-4, with 9 bases identical to TRBD1. The CDR3 extends 3 residues past the end of the read, so its final part is completed from the germline J gene. Per the germline V gene, CDR1 is SGHVS and CDR2 is FQNEAQ. V was pared by 5 bases and J by 8 bases, with 9 bases of the junction left unmatched. The CDR3 totals 15 residues.